This is a list of T cell receptor beta chains from one sample in a study of cytomegalovirus exposure and HLA in healthy donors. Profiling relied on immunoSEQ multiplex PCR, and the TCRdb table lists in-frame clones only, not all of them. The sample yields over 150,000 clones, around 77% seen once. Specimen: PBMCs. The source of these receptors is a woman under 30 in good health and CMV-seronegative. Each CDR3 is given with its conserved first and last residue. The order of the fields is J gene, D gene, V gene, clone size, CDR3 protein, CDR3 DNA. The D gene is left open where the match is weak. Clone size is not always given. Where it is, it says once, few, many or a class for expanded clones.

TRBJ2-1 . TRBV7-2 . CASSPGPKSDGGEQFF TGTGCCAGCAGCCCGGGCCCTAAATCCGACGGGGGTGAGCAGTTCTTC
TRBJ1-2 TRBD1 TRBV6-5 . CASSYGGQGKDGYTF TGTGCCAGCAGTTACGGGGGACAGGGGAAGGATGGCTACACCTTC
TRBJ1-5 . TRBV15 . CATSRESGGLQPQHF TGTGCCACCAGCAGAGAGAGCGGGGGGCTTCAGCCCCAGCATTTT
TRBJ2-5 TRBD2 TRBV10-3 . CAISDWTSGGPETQYF TGTGCCATCAGTGATTGGACTAGCGGGGGTCCAGAGACCCAGTACTTC
TRBJ2-7 . TRBV27 . CASSLGTTYEQYF TGTGCCAGCAGTTTAGGGACAACCTACGAGCAGTACTTC
TRBJ1-1 . TRBV20-1 few CSASSPPVAFF TGCAGTGCTTCTAGTCCCCCCGTGGCTTTCTTT
TRBJ1-5 TRBD1 TRBV5-6 . CASTLGGQGGQPQHF TGTGCCAGCACCCTGGGGGGACAGGGAGGTCAGCCCCAGCATTTT
TRBJ2-7 . TRBV5-1 . CASSLVGDEQYF TGCGCCAGCAGCTTGGTAGGAGACGAGCAGTACTTC
TRBJ1-1 . TRBV5-1 . CASRPIQESNTEAFF TGCGCCAGCAGACCTATACAGGAATCGAACACTGAAGCTTTCTTT
TRBJ2-1 . TRBV28 . CASSSLGRANEQFF TGTGCCAGCAGTTCCCTGGGCAGGGCGAATGAGCAGTTCTTC
TRBJ1-6 . TRBV5-8 . CASSASRTNNSPLHF TGTGCCAGCAGCGCATCCAGGACTAATAATTCACCCCTCCACTTT
TRBJ1-1 TRBD1 TRBV27 . CASSSHGTEYTEAFF TGTGCCAGCAGTTCCCACGGGACAGAATACACTGAAGCTTTCTTT
TRBJ2-1 . TRBV4-3 few CASSQVVPYNEQFF TGCGCCAGCAGCCAAGTCGTCCCCTACAATGAGCAGTTCTTC
TRBJ2-5 TRBD2 TRBV10-3 . CAISAGTSGETQYF TGTGCCATCAGCGCCGGGACTAGCGGGGAGACCCAGTACTTC
TRBJ2-2 TRBD1 TRBV6-4 . CASSDDRGDSGELFF TGTGCCAGCAGTGATGACAGGGGAGATTCCGGGGAGCTGTTTTTT
TRBJ2-3 TRBD1 TRBV7-9 . CASSQTGETDTQYF TGTGCCAGCAGCCAAACAGGGGAAACAGATACGCAGTATTTT
TRBJ2-7 TRBD2 TRBV2 . CASRRRGTSGRATSYEQYF TGTGCCAGCAGACGAAGGGGGACTAGCGGGAGGGCGACCTCCTACGAGCAGTACTTC
TRBJ2-2 . TRBV5-1 . CASSPRLRGAEAGELFF TGCGCCAGCAGCCCACGACTCCGGGGGGCCGAGGCCGGGGAGCTGTTTTTT
TRBJ1-1 . TRBV6-1 few CASRQGNTEAFF TGTGCCAGCAGACAGGGGAACACTGAAGCTTTCTTT
TRBJ2-7 TRBD1 TRBV5-6 once CASSLEWTGAYEQYF TGTGCCAGCAGCTTGGAATGGACAGGGGCCTACGAGCAGTACTTC
TRBJ1-5 . TRBV11-2 few CASSPGMGAGQPQHF TGTGCCAGCAGCCCAGGAATGGGGGCTGGTCAGCCCCAGCATTTT
TRBJ1-2 . TRBV11-2 . CASSLTLTETIGYTF TGTGCCAGCAGCTTAACCCTGACTGAAACTATCGGCTACACCTTC
TRBJ1-3 . TRBV25-1 once CASSEAGSGNTIYF TGTGCCAGCAGTGAGGCAGGCTCTGGAAACACCATATATTTT
TRBJ2-1 . TRBV2 . CASSFSGNEQFF TGTGCCAGCAGTTTCTCCGGCAATGAGCAGTTCTTC
TRBJ2-5 . TRBV7-3 . CASSPGVVAAQETQYF TGTGCCAGCAGCCCGGGGGTGGTAGCGGCACAAGAGACCCAGTACTTC
TRBJ2-3 TRBD2 TRBV11-2 . CASSIPGGAGADTQYF TGTGCCAGCAGCATCCCCGGGGGGGCCGGGGCAGATACGCAGTATTTT
TRBJ2-5 . TRBV5-1 . CASSLAGGKETQYF TGCGCCAGCAGCTTGGCCGGGGGTAAAGAGACCCAGTACTTC
TRBJ1-1 TRBD1 TRBV7-9 . CASSLDRAGAFF TGTGCCAGCAGCCTCGACAGGGCAGGAGCTTTCTTT
TRBJ2-3 . TRBV5-4 . CASSLVPFSTDTQYF TGTGCCAGCAGCTTGGTCCCCTTTAGCACAGATACGCAGTATTTT